A single sample is the source of the 3 T cell receptor beta chains below, sequenced in a study of CD8 T cells in Susac syndrome. Reverse transcription used roughly 0.5 to 1 ug RNA and random hexamers. TCRdb processed the immunoSEQ multiplex PCR reads anew with MiXCR; each CDR3 protein has one entry. The data show 200,000 to 250,000 distinct CDR3 sequences, with about 95% seen just once and 0.08% to 0.095% held by the top ten. Sequencing was carried out using CD4+ T cells from PBMCs. All receptors come from a human donor with multiple sclerosis.

V and J are TRBV12-3 or TRBV12-4 and TRBJ2-3, with 7 bases aligning to TRBD1. The CDR3 sequence is 16 residues long. With 1 base clipped from V and 0 bases from J, the junction kept 4 bases outside the gene matches. The CDR3 sequence: CASSLVPRGSTDTQYF. The CDR3 DNA reads as TGTGCCAGCAGTTTAGTTCCCAGGGGGAGCACAGATACGCAGTATTTT.

CDR3 amino acids: CASSSDREGNSPLHF. In DNA, the CDR3 is TGCGCCAGCAGCTCCGACAGGGAAGGAAATTCACCCCTCCACTTT. The chain couples TRBV5-1 to TRBJ1-6; TRBD1 agrees at 7 bases. In germline, CDR1 is SGHRS, CDR2 YFSETQ. There are 15 residues in the CDR3. V lost 3 bases to trimming and J lost 7 bases; unmatched junction nucleotides: 7.

The chain combines TRBV29-1 with TRBJ1-2; D possibly corresponds to TRBD1 (5 bases). V was trimmed by 6 bases and J by 3 bases, leaving 14 bases between them. The CDR3 is 13 residues long. Germline CDR1 reads SQVTM; CDR2 reads ANQGSEA. In nucleotides, the CDR3 is TGCAGCGTGGGGGGTCGGGGCTACTATGGCTACACCTTC. This translates into CSVGGRGYYGYTF.